What follows are 32 T cell receptor beta chains derived from one specimen sequenced in a study of STAT3 mutations in large granular lymphocyte leukemia. Study results and limitations: At least one immunodominant TCR beta clonotype appeared in every T-cell large granular lymphocyte leukemia patient.

Profiled with immunoSEQ multiplex PCR; TCRdb holds only in-frame clones, not every one. This sample has approximately 45,000 clones, with approximately 78% found just once. Their antigen targets remain unknown. The sample was PBMCs. Receptors were obtained from a human donor with T large granular lymphocyte leukemia. Some clones in this sample may be carry-over from other donors' samples.

This chain joins TRBV18 and TRBJ2-7; TRBD1 is a possible D gene (6 bases). CDR3 size: 13 residues. Germline CDR1 KGHSH, CDR2 LQKENI. The germline V and J ends were trimmed by 5 bases and 6 bases, with 14 bases remaining between them. The CDR3: CASSSVGGGEQYV. The CDR3 DNA follows: TGTGCCAGCTCATCAGTAGGGGGTGGCGAGCAGTACGTC.

This chain's CDR3 is CASSPGDDSPLHF. The DNA of the CDR3 is TGTGCCAGCTCACCAGGGGATGATTCACCCCTCCACTTT. The J gene is TRBJ1-6, the V gene TRBV18; D not certain. This CDR3 has 13 amino acids. Germline CDR1 reads KGHSH; CDR2 reads LQKENI. Between the trimmed V and J ends, which lost 2 bases and 8 bases, there was a span of 7 bases. Full variable domain (missing parts from reference TRBV18 and TRBJ1-6): NAGVMQNPRHLVRRRGQEARLRCSPMKGHSHVYWYRQLPEEGLKFMVYLQKENIIDESGMPKERFSAEFPKEGPSILRIQQVVRGDSAAYFCASSPGDDSPLHFGNGTRLTVT.

This clone has just a few counts. The chain is built from TRBV7-9 and TRBJ1-2, with TRBD1 identical over 10 bases. The J segment lost 6 bases and the V segment lost 1 base, leaving 5 bases of the junction unmatched. The CDR3 loop spans 15 amino acids. CDR1 and CDR2 from the germline V gene are SEHNR and FQNEAQ (reference sequence). The CDR3 loop is CASSLGPGQGNGYTF. The CDR3 DNA sequence: TGTGCCAGCAGCTTAGGTCCGGGACAGGGGAATGGCTACACCTTC.

The rearrangement joins TRBV6-5 to TRBJ1-5; D is possibly TRBD1 (5 bases). The CDR3 has 14 amino acids. With 1 base removed from V and 6 bases from J, the gap between germline ends came to 10 bases. CDR1 is MNHEY, CDR2 SVGAGI, per germline. The CDR3 DNA is TGTGCCAGCAGTTACTGGGCAGGGAGTCAGCCCCAGCATTTT. Translated, it gives CASSYWAGSQPQHF.

The chain is built from TRBV5-4 and TRBJ1-2; the D is unclear. This CDR3 is built from 18 residues. V was clipped by 0 bases and J by 8 bases, with 26 bases between them. Germline loops: CDR1 SGHNT, CDR2 YYREEE (reference sequence). The DNA for the CDR3 is TGTGCCAGCAGCTTGGATGCGGTGGCCAGGTCGTTGTGGTCGGGCTACACCTTC. This gives the protein CASSLDAVARSLWSGYTF.

This clone was observed a handful of times. The chain uses TRBV9 and TRBJ1-4; D remains ambiguous. Germline V gene lookup returns CDR1 SGDLS and CDR2 YYNGEE. This CDR3 has 15 residues. The V and J ends lost 4 bases and 3 bases respectively, with 13 bases between them. The CDR3 bases are TGTGCCAGCAGCTCCTTGACCGGGGCTAATGAAAAACTGTTTTTT. It yields the protein CASSSLTGANEKLFF.

The rearrangement links TRBV7-9 to TRBJ1-2; TRBD1 matches at 11 bases. Germline V gives CDR1 SEHNR, CDR2 FQNEAQ (reference sequence). The CDR3 spans 13 residues. V was clipped by 9 bases and J by 7 bases; unmatched bases: 7. CDR3 sequence reads: CASQKGQGVGYTF. The CDR3 nucleotides read TGTGCCAGTCAAAAGGGACAGGGGGTTGGCTACACCTTC.

V and J are TRBV30 and TRBJ2-2; D may be TRBD2 (5 bases). The germline CDR1 and CDR2 sequences are GTSNPN and SVGIG (reference sequence). V was pared by 1 base and J by 3 bases, with 15 bases between. The CDR3 has 16 amino acids. The CDR3 reads CAWSEMRASHTGELFF. In DNA form, the CDR3 reads TGTGCCTGGAGTGAAATGAGGGCTAGCCACACCGGGGAGCTGTTTTTT.

V is TRBV19 and J is TRBJ2-5; 14 bases are shared with TRBD2. J gave up 3 bases and V 3 bases, and 3 bases lay outside the gene matches. The germline V gene has CDR1 LNHDA and CDR2 SQIVND (reference sequence). The CDR3 totals 16 residues. The CDR3 sequence: CASSIRGLAGEETQYF. The CDR3 DNA sequence: TGTGCCAGTAGTATCAGGGGACTAGCGGGGGAAGAGACCCAGTACTTC.

This clone occurred once. The chain carries TRBV19 and TRBJ2-7, with D perhaps matching TRBD2 (5 bases). The CDR3 loop spans 13 amino acids. V was cut by 4 bases and J by 2 bases, with 9 bases left in between. Germline values: CDR1 LNHDA, CDR2 SQIVND (reference sequence). For the CDR3, the DNA is TGTGCCAGTAGTAGCGGACTCGCCTACGAGCAGTACTTC. This sequence encodes CASSSGLAYEQYF.

The chain is built from TRBV15 and TRBJ2-7; TRBD1 matches at 10 bases. Germline V CDR1 and CDR2: LNHNV, YYDKDF (reference sequence). J gave up 6 bases and V 0 bases, and 5 bases lay outside the gene matches. The CDR3 is 15 amino acids. CDR3 nucleotides: TGTGCCACCAGCAGAGATGAAGGACAGGGGGGCGAGCAGTACTTC. This encodes CATSRDEGQGGEQYF.

J is TRBJ2-3 and V is TRBV11-1, with D tentatively TRBD2 (6 bases). Germline CDR1 reads SGHAT; CDR2 reads FQDESV (reference sequence). The CDR3 extends over 17 amino acids. The V end was cut by 2 bases, the J end by 3 bases, with 18 bases between. DNA for the CDR3: TGTGCCAGCAGCTTACGCGGGCCGGGAGCGGCTACAGATACGCAGTATTTT. Translation: CASSLRGPGAATDTQYF.

The chain has TRBV7-2 and TRBJ1-6; D ambiguous. Germline V gives CDR1 SGHTA, CDR2 FQGNSA. V lost 1 base to trimming and J lost 6 bases, with 4 bases between them. This CDR3 has 13 amino acids. The CDR3 spells CASSLEANSPLHF. In DNA, the CDR3 is TGTGCCAGCAGCTTAGAGGCTAATTCACCCCTCCACTTT.

The chain has TRBV10-3 and TRBJ1-4; D gene uncertain. The CDR3 covers 13 residues. CDR1 and CDR2 from the germline V gene are ENHRY and SYGVKD. Trimming removed 4 bases at V and 7 bases at J, with 10 bases between. This CDR3 reads CAISGGLGEKLFF. The CDR3 region has the DNA TGTGCCATCAGTGGAGGGTTAGGTGAAAAACTGTTTTTT.

The chain couples TRBV7-9 to TRBJ1-4; D perhaps matches TRBD1 (5 bases). Trimming removed 6 bases from V and 5 bases from J, with 10 bases in between. Looked up from germline, CDR1 is SEHNR and CDR2 is FQNEAQ (reference sequence). The CDR3 totals 13 residues. The CDR3, as DNA: TGTGCCAGCAGAACGACAGAGAATGAAAAACTGTTTTTT. Amino acids: CASRTTENEKLFF.

The gene calls are TRBV7-2 and TRBJ2-7; either TRBD1 or TRBD2 may fit D (5 bases each). Per the germline V gene, CDR1 is SGHTA and CDR2 is FQGNSA. The V end lost 8 bases, the J end lost 3 bases, and 11 bases lay between the germline ends. This CDR3 is 12 amino acids long. This CDR3 is CASSGDGYEQYF. The DNA for the CDR3 is TGTGCCAGCTCCGGGGACGGCTACGAGCAGTACTTC.

The chain links TRBV11-2 to TRBJ2-3; D might be TRBD1 or TRBD2, each matching 5 bases. This CDR3 comprises 15 residues. Trimming left V 3 bases short and J 6 bases short, with 16 bases between. CDR1 SGHAT and CDR2 FQNNGV come from the germline V gene. CDR3 sequence reads: CASSFYRGGADTQYF. In nucleotides, the CDR3 is TGTGCCAGCAGCTTCTATCGGGGTGGGGCCGATACGCAGTATTTT.

The V and J genes are TRBV13 and TRBJ1-2; D call uncertain. This CDR3 is 17 amino acids long. Germline-derived CDR1 and CDR2 are PRHDT and FYEKMQ (reference sequence). With 2 bases removed from V and 2 bases from J, the gap between germline ends came to 18 bases. In nucleotides, the CDR3 is TGTGCCAGCAGCTTAAGACCCGCCGAAAACGGGAACTATGGCTACACCTTC. Translated, it gives CASSLRPAENGNYGYTF.

This chain connects TRBV7-9 to TRBJ1-5, with 9 bases fitting TRBD1. CDR1 and CDR2 (germline): SEHNR, FQNEAQ (reference sequence). The length of the CDR3 is 16 residues. The junction had 12 bases not matched to a gene; V was cut back by 5 bases and J by 7 bases. The CDR3 loop is CASSRTSGQGGQPQHF. The CDR3 DNA sequence: TGTGCCAGCAGCCGGACATCGGGACAGGGAGGACAGCCCCAGCATTTT. The entire variable domain, with the rest obtained from reference TRBV7-9 and TRBJ1-5, is as follows: DTGVSQNPRHKITKRGQNVTFRCDPISEHNRLYWYRQTLGQGPEFLTYFQNEAQLEKSRLLSDRFSAERPKGSFSTLEIQRTEQGDSAMYLCASSRTSGQGGQPQHFGDGTRLSIL.

Concerning this clone: Other nucleotide sequences from this sample produce the same CDR3. The chain couples TRBV7-8 to TRBJ1-5; D ambiguous. The V gene's germline CDR1 is SGHVS and CDR2 FQNEAQ. V lost 5 bases, J lost 1 base, and 12 bases lay in between. This CDR3 is built from 15 residues. This CDR3 is CASSLIRGSNQPQHF. The CDR3 DNA is TGTGCCAGCAGCCTCATCCGAGGGAGCAATCAGCCCCAGCATTTT.

The genes are TRBV6-5 and TRBJ2-7; 7 nucleotides agree with TRBD1. The V segment lost 5 bases and the J segment 5 bases; nucleotides outside the gene matches: 3. CDR1 and CDR2 from the germline V gene are MNHEY and SVGAGI. The CDR3 covers 12 residues. The CDR3 bases are TGTGCCAGCAGTGCCACAGGGGACGAGCAGTACTTC. It encodes CASSATGDEQYF.

This clone came up once. The chain couples TRBV6-1 to TRBJ2-3; TRBD1 agrees at 9 bases. The V and J ends lost 2 bases and 4 bases, in that order; junction bases with no gene match: 4. Germline CDR1 reads MNHNS; CDR2 reads SASEGT. The CDR3 is 15 residues long. The chain's CDR3 is CASSEPRTGADTQYF. Here the CDR3 DNA reads TGTGCCAGCAGTGAACCGCGGACAGGGGCAGATACGCAGTATTTT.

The chain couples TRBV27 to TRBJ2-7; no definite D call. From germline, CDR1 is MNHEY and CDR2 SMNVEV (reference sequence). This CDR3 comprises 13 residues. V was shortened by 2 bases and J by 6 bases, with 11 bases between the two germline ends. The DNA of the CDR3 is TGTGCCAGCAGTTTAGGCTATGGCAGCGAGCAGTACTTC. Protein: CASSLGYGSEQYF.

In this sample, this clone turned up a few times. The V and J genes are TRBV10-3 and TRBJ2-7, with D possibly being TRBD2 (6 bases). This CDR3 spans 18 amino acids. V was shortened by 0 bases and J by 3 bases, with 21 bases between the two germline ends. Germline CDR1 reads ENHRY; CDR2 reads SYGVKD. CDR3 loop: CAISESPNRAGSDYEQYF. As DNA, the CDR3 is TGTGCCATCAGTGAGTCGCCGAATAGGGCGGGGTCGGACTACGAGCAGTACTTC.

This rearrangement joins TRBV14 to TRBJ2-7; maybe TRBD2 (6 bases). The CDR3 totals 16 residues. V was clipped by 2 bases and J by 2 bases, with 16 bases between them. Looked up from germline, CDR1 is SGHDN and CDR2 is FVKESK. In DNA form, the CDR3 reads TGTGCCAGCAGCCAATTCCGGCTAGCGAGGACCTACGAGCAGTACTTC. Translation: CASSQFRLARTYEQYF. Full variable domain (remainder filled in from reference TRBV14 and TRBJ2-7): EAGVTQFPSHSVIEKGQTVTLRCDPISGHDNLYWYRRVMGKEIKFLLHFVKESKQDESGMPNNRFLAERTGGTYSTLKVQPAELEDSGVYFCASSQFRLARTYEQYFGPGTRLTVT.

The V and J genes are TRBV2 and TRBJ2-5, with D unclear. V gave up 4 bases and J gave up 7 bases, with 4 bases separating them. Germline CDR1 and CDR2: SNHLY and FYNNEI. The CDR3 totals 10 residues. CDR3 loop: CASSVGTQYF. DNA for the CDR3: TGTGCCAGCAGTGTCGGGACCCAGTACTTC.

The V gene is TRBV9, the J gene TRBJ1-1, with unresolved D. Germline CDR1 and CDR2: SGDLS and YYNGEE. With 0 bases removed from V and 5 bases from J, the gap between germline ends came to 14 bases. There are 15 residues in the CDR3. This CDR3 reads CASSVGGVGGTEAFF. CDR3 DNA: TGTGCCAGCAGCGTAGGTGGGGTAGGAGGTACTGAAGCTTTCTTT.

The chain carries TRBV5-1 and TRBJ2-3, with a weak D call TRBD2 (5 bases). Trimming removed 0 bases from V and 12 bases from J, with 11 bases in between. There are 12 residues in the CDR3. Germline CDR1 reads SGHRS; CDR2 reads YFSETQ. The CDR3 nucleotides read TGCGCCAGCAGCTTGGGCGGGCAGAGCCAGTATTTT. Amino acid sequence: CASSLGGQSQYF. Full variable domain (remainder filled in from reference TRBV5-1 and TRBJ2-3): KAGVTQTPRYLIKTRGQQVTLSCSPISGHRSVSWYQQTPGQGLQFLFEYFSETQRNKGNFPGRFSGRQFSNSRSEMNVSTLELGDSALYLCASSLGGQSQYFGPGTRLTVL.

The chain is built from TRBV6-7 and TRBJ1-4; 7 bases align to TRBD1. TRBV6-7 is filed as an ORF, its function uncertain. The CDR3 is 17 amino acids. Trimming at V came to 2 bases and at J to 0 bases, leaving 6 bases not matched to a gene. The CDR3 spells CASSYAGTAATNEKLFF. The DNA of the CDR3 is TGTGCCAGCAGTTACGCCGGGACAGCCGCAACTAATGAAAAACTGTTTTTT.

V usage is TRBV28 and J usage is TRBJ2-1, with D unclear. Germline lookup yields CDR1 MDHEN and CDR2 SYDVKM. V was clipped by 7 bases and J by 5 bases, with 12 bases between them. The CDR3 is 13 residues long. Here the CDR3 DNA reads TGTGCCAGCAAGAAAGATTTAAACAATGAGCAGTTCTTC. This translates into CASKKDLNNEQFF.

The rearrangement joins TRBV18 to TRBJ2-2; D not resolved. CDR1 is KGHSH, CDR2 LQKENI, per germline. This CDR3 comprises 15 residues. With 6 bases removed from V and 1 base from J, the gap between germline ends came to 12 bases. The CDR3 reads CASSPYRENTGELFF. Here the CDR3 DNA reads TGTGCCAGCTCCCCATACAGAGAGAACACCGGGGAGCTGTTTTTT.

Written as DNA, the CDR3 is TGTGCCAGCAGCCGACCGGGACAGGGGAACACTGAAGCTTTCTTT. Protein product: CASSRPGQGNTEAFF. This chain links TRBV6-5 with TRBJ1-1, with 9 nucleotides matching TRBD1. This CDR3 has 15 residues. CDR1 and CDR2 from the germline V gene are MNHEY and SVGAGI. The ends lost 6 bases at V and 1 base at J; junction bases unmatched: 6.